Following are 2 T cell receptor beta chains from one sample sequenced in a study of blood T cell repertoires in COVID-19. Here immunoSEQ multiplex PCR was the method, and the copy in TCRdb shows in-frame clones only, minus some. The repertoire holds hundreds of thousands of clones, with about four fifths as singletons. Sequencing input: peripheral blood. Source of these receptors: a woman between 35 and 50 years old with active or convalescent COVID-19.

The chain links TRBV9 to TRBJ2-2; 13 bases align to TRBD2. Germline loops: CDR1 SGDLS, CDR2 YYNGEE. This CDR3 is built from 18 residues. With 0 bases clipped from V and 7 bases from J, the junction kept 9 bases outside the gene matches. The chain's CDR3 is CASSVEGRLAGGIGELFF. The CDR3 region has the DNA TGTGCCAGCAGCGTAGAGGGGAGACTAGCGGGAGGTATCGGGGAGCTGTTTTTT.

The CDR3 loop reads CASSRGAGRYGYTF. Here the CDR3 DNA reads TGTGCCAGTAGTAGAGGGGCAGGGAGGTATGGCTACACCTTC. The chain carries TRBV19 and TRBJ1-2, with TRBD1 as a possible D gene (5 bases). The CDR3 sequence is 14 residues long. With 4 bases removed from V and 5 bases from J, the gap between germline ends came to 14 bases. Looked up from germline, CDR1 is LNHDA and CDR2 is SQIVND (reference sequence).